This paragraph reports one TCR beta chain. Its target is unknown. CDR1 and CDR2 from the germline V gene are SGDLS and YYNGEE. This CDR3 is 16 amino acids long. Trimming pared 4 bases from V and 7 bases from J, leaving 24 bases between. Sorted-subset replicate PCR reactions contained 200 ng DNA, corresponding to tens of thousands of T cell genomes. The data were produced by immunoSEQ multiplex PCR, yet TCRdb's version contains in-frame clones alone and is incomplete. The sample lists around 2,000,000 clones; 85% to 95% were seen once. This sample is drawn from a study of shared clonotypes between healthy human individuals. Across the whole study: Each donor's CD8 memory used one plate, CD8 naive two, each CD4 subset three. The study's findings and limits: Even with large depth, rarefaction showed that sorted-subset sequencing was incomplete.

The clonotype originates from a man younger than 35 in good health. The source material was naive CD4+ T cells sorted from blood. Noted subset: CD45RA+ positively selected. The chain carries TRBV9 and TRBJ2-7, with D tentatively TRBD2 (5 bases). Here the CDR3 reads CASSPRIGGLDGEQYF. In DNA form, the CDR3 reads TGTGCCAGCAGCCCCCGAATAGGAGGTTTAGATGGGGAGCAGTACTTC. Variable domain in full (rest from reference TRBV9 and TRBJ2-7): DSGVTQTPKHLITATGQRVTLRCSPRSGDLSVYWYQQSLDQGLQFLIQYYNGEERAKGNILERFSAQQFPDLHSELNLSSLELGDSALYFCASSPRIGGLDGEQYFGPGTRLTVT.